Listed here are 30 T cell receptor beta chains from one sample, sequenced in a study of early T cells in non-severe SARS-CoV-2 infection. TCRdb redid the calling of the 5' RACE reads with MiXCR, one entry per CDR3 protein. The sample shows tens of thousands of distinct CDR3 sequences, around 13% of them seen only once. Sample: whole blood. The receptors derive from an adult who was a healthcare worker with PCR-confirmed SARS-CoV-2 infection or an uninfected control (not recorded which).

This clonotype was picked up a small number of times. This sequence joins TRBV3-1 and TRBJ2-3; 12 bases map to TRBD2. The CDR3 spans 18 residues. The germline V gene has CDR1 LGHDT and CDR2 YNNKEL (reference sequence). Trimming cost V 1 base and J 0 bases; bases outside gene matches: 5. The chain's CDR3 is CASSQGTSGDTSTDTQYF. The CDR3 DNA follows: TGTGCCAGCAGCCAAGGGACTAGCGGGGATACTAGCACAGATACGCAGTATTTT.

This clonotype has more than one count but fewer than ten. The CDR3: CASSFSQTYEQYF. The CDR3 DNA reads TGTGCCAGCAGCTTTAGCCAGACCTACGAGCAGTACTTC. The chain recombines TRBV5-4 with TRBJ2-7; no definite D call. Deletions cut 2 bases from V and 2 bases from J, with 8 bases between. The CDR3 has 13 residues. The V gene's germline CDR1 is SGHNT and CDR2 YYREEE (reference sequence).

The CDR3 DNA reads TGCAGTGCTACCTCGGACAGGACTACGGACACTGAAGCTTTCTTT. Residues: CSATSDRTTDTEAFF. This rearrangement joins TRBV20-1 to TRBJ1-1; 7 nucleotides agree with TRBD1. Germline V gives CDR1 DFQATT, CDR2 SNEGSKA (reference sequence). CDR3 length: 15 residues. After removal of 4 bases from V and 3 bases from J, the junction contained 11 bases not matched to a gene.

The chain couples TRBV28 to TRBJ1-6; D call uncertain. This CDR3 is built from 14 residues. Germline assignment: CDR1 MDHEN and CDR2 SYDVKM. Trimming took 6 bases from V and 7 from J, leaving 13 bases between them. CDR3 protein: CASSFPRVNSPLHF. CDR3 sequence (DNA): TGTGCCAGCAGCTTTCCTCGAGTCAATTCACCCCTCCACTTT.

V gene TRBV11-2 combines with J gene TRBJ2-7, with 11 nucleotides matching TRBD1. V lost 4 bases, J lost 1 base, and 12 bases stayed unmatched. Germline V lookup: CDR1 SGHAT, CDR2 FQNNGV. The CDR3 consists of 18 residues. CDR3 sequence (DNA): TGTGCCAGCAGCTCTCTTAGAGGACAGGGGGCAAGGTCCTACGAGCAGTACTTC. Translated, it gives CASSSLRGQGARSYEQYF.

Turning to this clonotype: A read error may explain this, as a much larger clone is one base away. This chain joins TRBV7-8 and TRBJ2-1; 12 nucleotides align to TRBD2. CDR3 length: 19 residues. From germline, CDR1 is SGHVS and CDR2 FQNEAQ. The CDR3 DNA reads TGTGCCAGCAGCCGAGGACTAGCGGGATCGCTGCCCTCCTACAATGAGCAGCTCTTC. Amino acid sequence: CASSRGLAGSLPSYNEQLF.

This clonotype was detected a few times. The J gene is TRBJ1-1, the V gene TRBV2; the D gene is possibly TRBD1 (5 bases). Germline loops: CDR1 SNHLY, CDR2 FYNNEI. Trimming took 4 bases from V and 1 from J, leaving 7 bases between them. CDR3 length: 13 residues. The CDR3 DNA reads as TGTGCCAGCAGTGGACAGCGGAACACTGAAGCTTTCTTT. It encodes CASSGQRNTEAFF.

CDR3 protein: CASSLWGNSPLHF. DNA of the CDR3: TGTGCCAGCAGCTTGTGGGGAAATTCACCCCTCCACTTT. The chain recombines TRBV5-6 with TRBJ1-6; D remains ambiguous. The V gene lost 1 base and the J gene lost 7 bases, with 6 bases spanning the gap. CDR3 length: 13 residues. Germline loops: CDR1 SGHDT, CDR2 YYEEEE.

V and J are TRBV5-4 and TRBJ2-7, with D maybe TRBD2 (5 bases). The CDR3 loop spans 13 amino acids. Trimming removed 3 bases from V and 3 bases from J, with 10 bases in between. The germline V gene has CDR1 SGHNT and CDR2 YYREEE (reference sequence). This CDR3 reads CASSSTISYEQYF. The DNA for the CDR3 is TGTGCCAGCAGCTCGACTATTAGCTACGAGCAGTACTTC.

CDR3 region: CSVEVPGLAAYKQFF. The CDR3 DNA reads as TGCAGCGTTGAAGTTCCAGGACTAGCGGCTTATAAGCAGTTCTTC. This chain uses TRBV29-1 with TRBJ2-1, with 10 bases lining up with TRBD2. Germline V lookup: CDR1 SQVTM, CDR2 ANQGSEA. The CDR3 extends over 15 amino acids. Trimming took 1 base from V and 11 from J; bases not matched to a gene: 11.

Only a few counts were recorded for this clonotype. This chain links TRBV28 with TRBJ2-3; 8 nucleotides line up with TRBD2. V dropped 3 bases and J dropped 6; count of bases not matched to a gene: 14. The CDR3 sequence is 17 residues long. Germline V gives CDR1 MDHEN, CDR2 SYDVKM. CDR3 amino acids: CASSFGREAPLFDTQYF. CDR3 nucleotide sequence: TGTGCCAGCAGTTTCGGGCGGGAGGCACCGCTTTTCGATACGCAGTATTTT.

This clonotype was counted between two and nine times. CDR3 sequence (DNA): TGTGCCAGCAGACATAAAGAGACCCAGTACTTC. Amino acids: CASRHKETQYF. V usage is TRBV7-9 and J usage is TRBJ2-5; D gene unclear. CDR3 length: 11 residues. Germline V gene lookup returns CDR1 SEHNR and CDR2 FQNEAQ (reference sequence). V dropped 6 bases and J dropped 3 bases, with 5 bases sitting between them.

This clonotype was counted at least ten times. The gene calls are TRBV9 and TRBJ2-1, with D maybe TRBD2 (6 bases). The CDR3 is made up of 15 amino acids. Germline loops: CDR1 SGDLS, CDR2 YYNGEE. V was trimmed by 0 bases and J by 4 bases, leaving 11 bases between them. CDR3 DNA: TGTGCCAGCAGCGTAGGGGTAGCGGCTTACAATGAGCAGTTCTTC. Protein sequence: CASSVGVAAYNEQFF.

This clonotype was detected a few times. The chain joins TRBV28 to TRBJ2-5; D is undetermined. Trimming took off 6 bases at V and 5 bases at J, with 7 bases between the two ends. This CDR3 comprises 11 residues. The V gene's germline CDR1 is MDHEN and CDR2 SYDVKM. The CDR3 sequence: CASRVAETQYF. CDR3 bases: TGTGCCAGCAGGGTCGCCGAGACCCAGTACTTC.

This clonotype appeared a few times. The CDR3 sequence: CASSSRDNDFLNTGELFF. Here the CDR3 DNA reads TGTGCCAGCAGCTCCCGGGACAATGACTTCCTTAACACCGGGGAGCTGTTTTTT. The chain combines TRBV11-2 with TRBJ2-2; perhaps TRBD1 as D (6 bases). The CDR3 sequence is 18 residues long. Germline CDR1 SGHAT, CDR2 FQNNGV. V was trimmed by 4 bases and J by 2 bases, leaving 20 bases between them.

This clonotype was counted at least ten times. The chain has TRBV6-2 or TRBV6-3 and TRBJ2-1, with a possible D match to TRBD2 (5 bases). The CDR3 totals 11 residues. CDR1 is MNHEY and CDR2 is SVGEGT in the germline V gene. Between the trimmed V and J ends, which lost 2 bases and 14 bases, there was a span of 10 bases. The CDR3 loop reads CASSYSGKEFF. The CDR3 DNA follows: TGTGCCAGCAGTTACAGCGGTAAGGAGTTCTTC.

In its sample, this clonotype was seen many times. The CDR3 region has the DNA TGCGCCAGCAGCCCAGCCGCTGGGGCAGGACAGTACTTC. Its translation: CASSPAAGAGQYF. The V and J genes are TRBV4-3 and TRBJ2-7; weak D call: TRBD1 (5 bases). CDR1 LGHNA and CDR2 YSLEER come from the germline V gene. The CDR3 runs 13 residues. The ends were cut back, 4 bases at V and 10 bases at J, with 17 bases in the middle.

In this sample, this clonotype turned up a few times. The chain recombines TRBV3-1 with TRBJ2-3; 10 nucleotides align to TRBD2. The CDR3 is 13 amino acids. J lost 11 bases, V lost 0 bases, and 2 bases had no gene match. In germline, CDR1 is LGHDT, CDR2 YNNKEL (reference sequence). CDR3 residues: CASSQDSGRVQYF. The CDR3 nucleotides read TGTGCCAGCAGCCAAGACAGCGGGAGGGTGCAGTATTTT.

This clonotype was found a few times. The chain has TRBV3-1 and TRBJ2-7; D not resolved. The germline V gene has CDR1 LGHDT and CDR2 YNNKEL (reference sequence). The CDR3 totals 12 residues. Trimming left V 4 bases short and J 6 bases short, with 10 bases between. The CDR3 coding sequence is TGTGCCAGCAGCCCCCGCGCCAGCGAGCAGTACTTC. It translates to CASSPRASEQYF.

This clonotype has more than one count but fewer than ten. The CDR3 sequence: CASSLELLGAPTGNEQFF. The CDR3 DNA reads TGTGCCAGCAGCTTAGAATTACTCGGGGCCCCGACCGGCAATGAGCAGTTCTTC. This chain joins TRBV11-2 and TRBJ2-1; D assignment may be TRBD1 or TRBD2 (5 bases each). Germline CDR1 SGHAT, CDR2 FQNNGV. This CDR3 has 18 residues. Trimming left V 0 bases short and J 6 bases short, with 21 bases between.

The table lists this clonotype with a few counts. Here the CDR3 reads CASSSDGRYGYTF. The CDR3 nucleotides are TGTGCCAGCAGTTCGGACGGCCGCTATGGCTACACCTTC. The chain combines TRBV28 with TRBJ1-2; D is unclear. V was shortened by 4 bases and J by 4 bases, with 10 bases between the two germline ends. The V gene's germline CDR1 is MDHEN and CDR2 SYDVKM. This CDR3 has 13 amino acids.

This chain joins TRBV20-1 and TRBJ2-3; 10 positions match TRBD1. The CDR3 is 15 residues long. The germline V gene encodes CDR1 DFQATT and CDR2 SNEGSKA (reference sequence). J lost 2 bases, V lost 5 bases, and 7 bases had no gene match. Here the CDR3 DNA reads TGCAGTGCTGCGGGGACAGGGGTTTCCACAGATACGCAGTATTTT. It encodes CSAAGTGVSTDTQYF.

In its sample, this clonotype was seen a few times. The rearrangement joins TRBV2 to TRBJ2-2; 9 nucleotides align to TRBD2. Trimming removed 4 bases from V and 7 bases from J; junction bases left unmatched: 4. The CDR3 consists of 14 residues. The V gene's germline CDR1 is SNHLY and CDR2 FYNNEI. The CDR3 loop reads CASSVSGRDGELFF. CDR3 nucleotides: TGTGCCAGCAGTGTTAGCGGGAGAGACGGGGAGCTGTTTTTT. The full variable domain, its missing parts supplied by reference TRBV2 and TRBJ2-2, is EPEVTQTPSHQVTQMGQEVILRCVPISNHLYFYWYRQILGQKVEFLVSFYNNEISEKSEIFDDQFSVERPDGSNFTLKIRSTKLEDSAMYFCASSVSGRDGELFFGEGSRLTVL.

This clonotype appeared a few times. The rearrangement links TRBV29-1 to TRBJ1-1, with D unclear. Trimming pared 1 base from V and 0 bases from J, leaving 9 bases between. Germline CDR1 is SQVTM and CDR2 is ANQGSEA. There are 14 residues in the CDR3. The CDR3, as DNA: TGCAGCGTTGAAGTAAGTGGCGTGAACACTGAAGCTTTCTTT. The encoded protein is CSVEVSGVNTEAFF.

This clonotype was seen many times. The chain combines TRBV20-1 with TRBJ2-7; TRBD2 aligns across 10 bases. The CDR3 covers 15 residues. Germline CDR1 reads DFQATT; CDR2 reads SNEGSKA (reference sequence). J was trimmed by 3 bases and V by 0 bases; bases with no gene match: 5. The CDR3 DNA follows: TGCAGTGCTAGAGATCCCGGGACTAGCGACTACGAGCAGTACTTC. This encodes CSARDPGTSDYEQYF.

In regard to this clonotype: A read error may be the cause here, since a much bigger clone is one base away. The chain carries TRBV5-1 and TRBJ2-3; D unresolved. Germline V CDR1 and CDR2: SGHRS, YFSETQ. Trimming pared 0 bases from V and 0 bases from J, leaving 8 bases between. The CDR3 has 15 amino acids. The CDR3 loop is CASSLDGASTDTQYF. Written as DNA, the CDR3 is TGCGCCAGCAGCTTGGACGGAGCTAGCACAGATACGCAGTATTTT.

This clonotype was observed a handful of times. V usage is TRBV11-3 and J usage is TRBJ2-7; TRBD2 matches at 10 bases. Germline V gene lookup returns CDR1 SGHNT and CDR2 YENEEA. This CDR3 comprises 14 residues. V shed 5 bases, J shed 7 bases, and the junction held 8 bases outside the gene matches. The CDR3 sequence: CASSRLAGVGEQYF. The CDR3 DNA reads as TGTGCCAGCAGCCGTCTAGCGGGAGTCGGAGAGCAGTACTTC. The whole variable domain, remainder taken from reference TRBV11-3 and TRBJ2-7, is EAGVVQSPRYKIIEKKQPVAFWCNPISGHNTLYWYLQNLGQGPELLIRYENEEAVDDSQLPKDRFSAERLKGVDSTLKIQPAELGDSAVYLCASSRLAGVGEQYFGPGTRLTVT.

This chain links TRBV11-2 with TRBJ2-1; TRBD2 agrees at 7 bases. CDR1 and CDR2 (germline): SGHAT, FQNNGV. This CDR3 is 16 amino acids long. The junction had 5 bases not matched to a gene; V was cut back by 3 bases and J by 0 bases. CDR3 amino acids: CASSLRTGGSYNEQFF. DNA of the CDR3: TGTGCCAGCAGCTTGAGAACGGGAGGCTCCTACAATGAGCAGTTCTTC.

This clonotype was counted ten times or more. This chain uses TRBV4-2 with TRBJ2-7; 7 bases fit TRBD2. Germline V gene sequence: CDR1 LGHNA, CDR2 YNFKEQ. The V and J ends lost 0 bases and 3 bases, in that order; junction bases with no gene match: 14. This CDR3 has 18 residues. CDR3 coding DNA: TGTGCCAGCAGCCAAGATTACACCAATCTGGGAGGGCGCTACGAGCAGTACTTC. It encodes CASSQDYTNLGGRYEQYF.

This clonotype has more than one count but fewer than ten. J is TRBJ2-7 and V is TRBV30; D might be TRBD2 (5 bases). CDR3 length: 12 residues. CDR1 is GTSNPN, CDR2 SVGIG, per germline (reference sequence). V dropped 4 bases and J dropped 3 bases, with 10 bases sitting between them. DNA for the CDR3: TGTGCCTGGAACGACGGGATCTACGAGCAGTACTTC. Translated: CAWNDGIYEQYF.